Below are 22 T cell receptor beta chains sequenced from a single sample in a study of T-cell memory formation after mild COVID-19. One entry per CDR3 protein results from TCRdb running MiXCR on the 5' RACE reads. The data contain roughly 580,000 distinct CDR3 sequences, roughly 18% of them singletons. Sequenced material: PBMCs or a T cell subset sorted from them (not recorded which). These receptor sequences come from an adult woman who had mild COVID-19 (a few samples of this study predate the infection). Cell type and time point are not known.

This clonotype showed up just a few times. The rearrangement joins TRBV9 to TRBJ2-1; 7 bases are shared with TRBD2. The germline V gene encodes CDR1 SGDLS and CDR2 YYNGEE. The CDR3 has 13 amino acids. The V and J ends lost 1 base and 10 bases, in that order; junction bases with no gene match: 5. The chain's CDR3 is CASSVTSGGEQFF. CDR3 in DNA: TGTGCCAGCAGCGTAACGTCCGGGGGGGAGCAGTTCTTC.

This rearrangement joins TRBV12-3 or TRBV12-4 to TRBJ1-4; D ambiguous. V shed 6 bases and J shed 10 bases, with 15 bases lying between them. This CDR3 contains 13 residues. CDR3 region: CASSHNSGVKLFF. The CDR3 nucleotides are TGTGCCAGCAGCCACAACAGCGGAGTAAAACTGTTTTTT.

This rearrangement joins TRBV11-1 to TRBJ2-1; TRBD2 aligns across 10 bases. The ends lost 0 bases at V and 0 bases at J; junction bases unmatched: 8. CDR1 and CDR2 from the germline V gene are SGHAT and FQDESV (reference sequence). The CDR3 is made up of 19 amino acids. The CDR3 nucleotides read TGTGCCAGCAGCTTAGCGGTGGTAGCGGGAGGACCCTCCTACAATGAGCAGTTCTTC. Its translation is CASSLAVVAGGPSYNEQFF.

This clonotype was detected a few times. This chain's CDR3 is CASSIGLVDTQYF. The DNA for the CDR3 is TGTGCCAGCAGCATAGGACTTGTCGATACGCAGTATTTT. The rearrangement uses TRBV7-3 and TRBJ2-3, with a tentative D call TRBD2 (5 bases). The CDR3 has 13 amino acids. V was clipped by 5 bases and J by 6 bases, with 12 bases between them. The germline V gene encodes CDR1 SGHTA and CDR2 FQGTGA.

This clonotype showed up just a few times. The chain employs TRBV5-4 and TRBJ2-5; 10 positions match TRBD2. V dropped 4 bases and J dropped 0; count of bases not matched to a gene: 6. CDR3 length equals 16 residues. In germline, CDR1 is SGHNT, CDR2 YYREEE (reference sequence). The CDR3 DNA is TGTGCCAGCAGCCCTGGACTAGCGGATTACCAAGAGACCCAGTACTTC. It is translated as CASSPGLADYQETQYF.

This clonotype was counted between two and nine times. Written as DNA, the CDR3 is TGCGCCAGCAGCTTGGAGCAGGGAGGTGCGGAGACCCAGTACTTC. As protein: CASSLEQGGAETQYF. The chain links TRBV5-1 to TRBJ2-5, with D tentatively TRBD2 (6 bases). Germline V gene sequence: CDR1 SGHRS, CDR2 YFSETQ. The ends were cut back, 0 bases at V and 5 bases at J, with 14 bases in the middle. The CDR3 is 15 amino acids.

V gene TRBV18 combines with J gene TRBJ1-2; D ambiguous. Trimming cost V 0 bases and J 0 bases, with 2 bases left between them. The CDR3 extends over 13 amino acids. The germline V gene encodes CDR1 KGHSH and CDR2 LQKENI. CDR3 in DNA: TGTGCCAGCTCACCACCGGCTAACTATGGCTACACCTTC. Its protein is CASSPPANYGYTF.

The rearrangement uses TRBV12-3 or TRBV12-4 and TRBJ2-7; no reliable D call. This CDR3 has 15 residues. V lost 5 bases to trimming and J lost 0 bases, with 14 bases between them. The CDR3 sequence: CASSHSPGRSYEQYF. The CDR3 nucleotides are TGTGCCAGCAGTCACTCCCCAGGCCGCTCCTACGAGCAGTACTTC.

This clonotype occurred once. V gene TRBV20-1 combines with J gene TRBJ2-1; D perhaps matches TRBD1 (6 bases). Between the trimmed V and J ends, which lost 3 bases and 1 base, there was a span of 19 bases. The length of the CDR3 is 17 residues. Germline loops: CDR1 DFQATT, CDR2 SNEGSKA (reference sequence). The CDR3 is CSARKDNRVFSYNEQFF. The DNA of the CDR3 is TGCAGTGCTAGGAAAGATAACAGGGTTTTTTCCTACAATGAGCAGTTCTTC.

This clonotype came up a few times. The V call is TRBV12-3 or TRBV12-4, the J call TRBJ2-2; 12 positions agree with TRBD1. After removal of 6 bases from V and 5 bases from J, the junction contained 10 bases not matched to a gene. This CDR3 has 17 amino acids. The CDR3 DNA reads TGTGCCAGCAGCCCAGGGACAGGGGGCGCCGGTACCGGGGAGCTGTTTTTT. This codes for CASSPGTGGAGTGELFF.

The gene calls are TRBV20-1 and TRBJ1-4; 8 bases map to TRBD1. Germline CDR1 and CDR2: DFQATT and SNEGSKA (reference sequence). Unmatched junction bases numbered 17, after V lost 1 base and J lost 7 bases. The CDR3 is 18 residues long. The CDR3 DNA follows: TGCAGTGCTAGAGGGCCCGGGACAGGCGGCGGGGGAAGTGAAAAACTGTTTTTT. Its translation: CSARGPGTGGGGSEKLFF.

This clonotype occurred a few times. CDR3 bases: TGCGCCAGCAGCCCCCGACCCCAGGGCACCGGGGAGCTGTTTTTT. Amino acids: CASSPRPQGTGELFF. The chain recombines TRBV4-1 with TRBJ2-2; D is possibly TRBD1 (5 bases). V lost 4 bases to trimming and J lost 4 bases, with 13 bases between them. The CDR3 runs to 15 residues. Per germline, CDR1 MGHRA and CDR2 YSYEKL.

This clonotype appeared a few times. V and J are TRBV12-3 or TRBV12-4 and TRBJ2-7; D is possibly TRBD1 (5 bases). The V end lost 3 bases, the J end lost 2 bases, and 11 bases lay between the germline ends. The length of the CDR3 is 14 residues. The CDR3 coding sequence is TGTGCCAGCAGTTTGACAGATGGTACCTACGAGCAGTACTTC. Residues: CASSLTDGTYEQYF.

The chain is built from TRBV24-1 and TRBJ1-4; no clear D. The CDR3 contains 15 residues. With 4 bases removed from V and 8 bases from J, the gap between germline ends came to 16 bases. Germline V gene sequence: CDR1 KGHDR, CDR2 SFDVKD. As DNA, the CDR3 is TGTGCCACCAGTGACCCTAGCGGGGATCAGGAAAAACTGTTTTTT. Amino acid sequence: CATSDPSGDQEKLFF.

This CDR3 reads CASSLGPGGRNRRTDTQYF. DNA of the CDR3: TGTGCCAGCAGCTTAGGACCGGGAGGGAGGAATAGGCGCACAGATACGCAGTATTTT. V gene TRBV11-2 combines with J gene TRBJ2-3; 8 positions match TRBD2. J lost 1 base, V lost 1 base, and 13 bases had no gene match. Germline values: CDR1 SGHAT, CDR2 FQNNGV. The CDR3 is 19 residues long.

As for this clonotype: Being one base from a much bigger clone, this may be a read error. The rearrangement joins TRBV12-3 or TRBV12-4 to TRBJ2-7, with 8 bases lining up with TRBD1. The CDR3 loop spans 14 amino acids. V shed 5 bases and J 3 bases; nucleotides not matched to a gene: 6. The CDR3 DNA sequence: TGTGCCAGCAGTACAGGGGGGCGGGACTACGAGCAGTACTTC. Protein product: CASSTGGRDYEQYF.

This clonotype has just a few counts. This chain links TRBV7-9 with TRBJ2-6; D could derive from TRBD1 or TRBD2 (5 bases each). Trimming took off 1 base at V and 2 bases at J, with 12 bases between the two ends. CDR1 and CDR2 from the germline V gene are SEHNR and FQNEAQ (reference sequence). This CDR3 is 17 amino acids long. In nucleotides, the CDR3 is TGTGCCAGCAGCTTAGTGATGGGGGATCCTGGGGCCAACGTCCTGACTTTC. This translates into CASSLVMGDPGANVLTF.

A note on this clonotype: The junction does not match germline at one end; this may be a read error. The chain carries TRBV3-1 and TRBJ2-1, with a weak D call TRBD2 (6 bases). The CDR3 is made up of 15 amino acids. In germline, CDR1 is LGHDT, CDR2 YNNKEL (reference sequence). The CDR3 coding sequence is TGTGCCAGCAGCCAACTGGCGGGAACCTACACTGAGCAGTTCTTC. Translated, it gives CASSQLAGTYTEQFF.

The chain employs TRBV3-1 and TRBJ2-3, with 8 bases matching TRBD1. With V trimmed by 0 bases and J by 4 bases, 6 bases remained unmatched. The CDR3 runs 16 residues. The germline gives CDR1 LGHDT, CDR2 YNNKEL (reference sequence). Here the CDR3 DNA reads TGTGCCAGCAGCCAAGATACGGGCAGGGGGCCAGATACGCAGTATTTT. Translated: CASSQDTGRGPDTQYF.

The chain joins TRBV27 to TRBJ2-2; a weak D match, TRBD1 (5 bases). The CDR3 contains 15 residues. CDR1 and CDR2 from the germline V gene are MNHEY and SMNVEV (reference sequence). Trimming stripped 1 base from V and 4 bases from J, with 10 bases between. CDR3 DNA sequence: TGTGCCAGCAGTTTATTTTCAGGGCGCACCGGGGAGCTGTTTTTT. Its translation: CASSLFSGRTGELFF.

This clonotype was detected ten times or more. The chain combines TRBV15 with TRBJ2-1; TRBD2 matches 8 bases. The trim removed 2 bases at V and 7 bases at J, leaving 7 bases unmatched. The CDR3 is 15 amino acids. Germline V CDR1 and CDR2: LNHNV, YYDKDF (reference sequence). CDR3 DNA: TGTGCCACCAGCAGAAGGGTAGCGGGGAAGAATGAGCAGTTCTTC. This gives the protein CATSRRVAGKNEQFF.

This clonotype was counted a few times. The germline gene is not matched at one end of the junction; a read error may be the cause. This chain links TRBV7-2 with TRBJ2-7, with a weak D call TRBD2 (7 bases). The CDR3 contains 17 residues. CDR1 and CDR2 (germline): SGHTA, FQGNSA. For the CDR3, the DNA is TGTGCCAGCAGCTCCCTCACTCGCCGGGGGGCAGCCTACGAGCGGTACTTC. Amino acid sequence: CASSSLTRRGAAYERYF.